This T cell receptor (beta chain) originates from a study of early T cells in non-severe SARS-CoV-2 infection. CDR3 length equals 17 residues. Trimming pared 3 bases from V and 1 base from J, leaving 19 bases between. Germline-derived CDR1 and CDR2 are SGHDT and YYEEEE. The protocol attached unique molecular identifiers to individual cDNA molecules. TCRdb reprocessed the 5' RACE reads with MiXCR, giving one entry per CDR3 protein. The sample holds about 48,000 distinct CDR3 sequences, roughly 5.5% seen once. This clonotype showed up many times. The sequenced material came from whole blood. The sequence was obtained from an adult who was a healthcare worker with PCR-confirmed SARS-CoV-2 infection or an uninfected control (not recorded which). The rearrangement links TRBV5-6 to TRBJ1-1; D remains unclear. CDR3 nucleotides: TGTGCCAGCAGCTCAAAGTTCCAGTACGGGCAGAACACTGAAGCTTTCTTT. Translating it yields CASSSKFQYGQNTEAFF. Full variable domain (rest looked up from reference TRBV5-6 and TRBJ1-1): DAGVTQSPTHLIKTRGQQVTLRCSPKSGHDTVSWYQQALGQGPQFIFQYYEEEERQRGNFPDRFSGHQFPNYSSELNVNALLLGDSALYLCASSSKFQYGQNTEAFFGQGTRLTVV.